The 12 T cell receptor beta chains in this list originate from one sample, sequenced in a study of radiotherapy plus CTLA-4 blockade in lung cancer. Libraries were prepared by immunoSEQ multiplex PCR; TCRdb keeps only in-frame clonotypes and omits some of them. This sample has 14,000 to 15,000 clones; about 70% occur once, and the top ten carry about 43%. The source material was peripheral blood, sampled from a patient treated with radiotherapy plus ipilimumab. The receptors were sampled from a human donor with non-small cell lung cancer whose response to radiotherapy plus ipilimumab could not be evaluated.

V usage is TRBV21-1 and J usage is TRBJ1-1; the table's D call TRBD1 went unverified against the DNA. TRBV21-1 is given as a pseudogene. The CDR3 is 12 residues long. The DNA of the CDR3 is TGTGCCAGCAGCAAGGAGGGGGCGAGGGCTTTCTTT. Amino acids: CASSKEGARAFF.

This sequence joins TRBV9 and TRBJ1-6; no clear D. The length of the CDR3 is 15 residues. V lost 1 base and J lost 7, with 12 bases in between. CDR1 and CDR2 from the germline V gene are SGDLS and YYNGEE. CDR3 nucleotide sequence: TGTGCCAGCAGCGTATCCGGGTCAATAAATTCACCCCTCCACTTT. It is translated as CASSVSGSINSPLHF.

As to this clone: This sample also contains other DNA sequences that code for the same CDR3. The genes are TRBV27 and TRBJ2-5; 9 nucleotides match TRBD1. Looked up from germline, CDR1 is MNHEY and CDR2 is SMNVEV (reference sequence). V shed 3 bases and J 4 bases; nucleotides not matched to a gene: 3. The CDR3 sequence is 14 residues long. The DNA of the CDR3 is TGTGCCAGCAGTTTTCGGGACAGGGTAGAGACCCAGTACTTC. Translation gives CASSFRDRVETQYF.

Regarding this clone: The junction departs from the called germline gene at one end, perhaps through a read error. The gene calls are TRBV27 and TRBJ2-7; TRBD1 agrees at 10 bases. The CDR3 covers 14 residues. Germline assignment: CDR1 MNHEY and CDR2 SMNVEV (reference sequence). For the CDR3, the DNA is TGTGTCAGCAGATACGGGACAGGGGTCTACGAGCAGTACTTC. Translated, it gives CVSRYGTGVYEQYF.

The chain employs TRBV5-4 and TRBJ1-1; no clear D gene. The CDR3 length is 12 residues. Trimming left V 9 bases short and J 1 base short, with 10 bases between. Per the germline V gene, CDR1 is SGHNT and CDR2 is YYREEE (reference sequence). Here the CDR3 DNA reads TGTGCCACAGGAACACAGAACACTGAAGCTTTCTTT. It translates to CATGTQNTEAFF.

The V and J genes are TRBV12-5 and TRBJ1-1; the D is unclear. The germline V and J ends were trimmed by 2 bases and 2 bases, with 15 bases remaining between them. The germline gives CDR1 LGHNT, CDR2 FRNRAP. CDR3 length: 16 residues. CDR3 sequence reads: CASGLSGNRFNTEAFF. The CDR3 coding sequence is TGTGCTAGTGGTTTGTCGGGGAACAGATTCAACACTGAAGCTTTCTTT.

This sequence joins TRBV20-1 and TRBJ1-1, with D possibly TRBD1 on 5 matching bases. Per the germline V gene, CDR1 is DFQATT and CDR2 is SNEGSKA (reference sequence). V lost 1 base to trimming and J lost 7 bases, with 7 bases between them. The CDR3 loop spans 11 amino acids. In nucleotides, the CDR3 is TGCAGTGCTAGAGGCGGGGGTGAAGCTTTCTTT. Amino acids: CSARGGGEAFF.

The chain has TRBV5-1 and TRBJ2-1; 8 bases align to TRBD2. The V gene's germline CDR1 is SGHRS and CDR2 YFSETQ. This CDR3 has 13 amino acids. CDR3: CASGPGGDNEQFF. Written as DNA, the CDR3 is TGCGCGTCGGGGCCGGGGGGGGACAATGAGCAGTTCTTC.

This clone appeared a single time. This chain connects TRBV18 to TRBJ2-2; the match to TRBD1 covers 10 bases. Germline V gene lookup returns CDR1 KGHSH and CDR2 LQKENI. The CDR3 contains 16 residues. With 3 bases clipped from V and 4 bases from J, the junction kept 5 bases outside the gene matches. The CDR3 region has the DNA TGTGCCAGCTCACCCCTGACAGGGGGCCCCACCGGGGAGCTGTTTTTT. Its protein is CASSPLTGGPTGELFF.

The rearrangement uses TRBV10-3 and TRBJ1-1; 9 bases align to TRBD1. CDR3 length equals 14 residues. V lost 3 bases and J lost 8; bases outside the gene matches: 7. Germline CDR1 reads ENHRY; CDR2 reads SYGVKD. The DNA for the CDR3 is TGTGCCATCAGTGAATTAACAGGGGGCGCGGAAGCTTTCTTT. It encodes CAISELTGGAEAFF.

The chain couples TRBV30 to TRBJ1-2, with D perhaps matching TRBD1 (6 bases). V was shortened by 4 bases and J by 5 bases, with 11 bases between the two germline ends. The germline CDR1 and CDR2 sequences are GTSNPN and SVGIG (reference sequence). The CDR3 has 12 residues. The CDR3 nucleotides are TGTGCCTGGAAGGGGGAGTGGTATGGCTACACCTTC. This sequence encodes CAWKGEWYGYTF.

The chain recombines TRBV30 with TRBJ1-4; 7 bases are a match to TRBD1. Germline lookup yields CDR1 GTSNPN and CDR2 SVGIG (reference sequence). The length of the CDR3 is 16 residues. The J segment lost 6 bases and the V segment lost 5 bases, leaving 15 bases of the junction unmatched. CDR3 in DNA: TGTGCCTGGGCCACCTCAGAGAGGGGGCGGGATGAAAAACTGTTTTTT. Its translation: CAWATSERGRDEKLFF.